This T cell receptor (beta chain) was captured by sequencing in a study of blood T cell repertoires in COVID-19. Study details: Sites across the United States, Italy and Spain contributed samples from acute and convalescent COVID-19.

CDR1 and CDR2 from the germline V gene are LGHDT and YNNKEL (reference sequence). CDR3 length: 15 amino acids. Deletions cut 1 base from V and 2 bases from J, with 9 bases between. The Seattle patients joined while their infection was active and were tracked longitudinally afterward. Per the authors' pipeline: By means of reference gene primer amplification, nucleated cell counts were estimated. Here immunoSEQ multiplex PCR was the method, and the copy in TCRdb shows in-frame clones only, minus some. The V and J calls and the clone size are those of that table, but D and trimming were determined from the DNA. The table includes some 190,000 clones, 81% detected once.

The origin of this receptor is a woman aged 40 to 55 with COVID-19, enrolled during active disease. Input material: peripheral blood. The V gene is TRBV3-1 (or the pseudogene TRBV3-2), the J gene TRBJ1-5, with D perhaps matching TRBD1 (5 bases). CDR3 sequence: CASSQVWGGNQPQHF. The DNA for the CDR3 is TGTGCCAGCAGCCAAGTATGGGGGGGCAATCAGCCCCAGCATTTT.